One sample yielded the 27 T cell receptor beta chains listed below, sequenced in a study of T cells in Graves' hyperthyroidism and ophthalmopathy. Using RNA transcripts as the source, TCR beta CDR3 regions were amplified. HTBI primers drove first-round RT-PCR of the TCR CDR3. Each CDR3 protein gets one entry after TCRdb re-called the multiplex PCR reads with MiXCR. Of roughly 300,000 distinct CDR3 sequences in the sample, roughly 20% were seen once. The sequencing input was blood. These receptors came from a woman between 50 and 59 years old with Graves' hyperthyroidism.

The chain links TRBV7-9 to TRBJ2-1; possibly TRBD2 for D (5 bases). CDR1 is SEHNR, CDR2 FQNEAQ, per germline (reference sequence). Trimming shortened V by 0 bases and J by 7 bases, and 10 bases separated the two germline ends. The CDR3 spans 14 residues. The CDR3 is CASSLAGAVNEQFF. The CDR3 DNA sequence: TGTGCCAGCAGCTTAGCGGGAGCTGTGAATGAGCAGTTCTTC.

This clonotype was observed a few times. The chain couples TRBV7-9 to TRBJ2-1; the match to TRBD2 covers 9 bases. The CDR3 totals 14 residues. Germline CDR1 SEHNR, CDR2 FQNEAQ (reference sequence). V was clipped by 6 bases and J by 4 bases; unmatched bases: 4. CDR3 nucleotides: TGTGCCAGCAGAGAAGCGGGGGGTTACAATGAGCAGTTCTTC. It is translated as CASREAGGYNEQFF.

This clonotype came up many times. The CDR3 spells CASRVGQDYGYTF. CDR3 coding DNA: TGTGCCAGCAGGGTTGGACAGGACTATGGCTACACCTTC. This chain joins TRBV6-1 and TRBJ1-2; 7 nucleotides line up with TRBD1. Trimming removed 6 bases from V and 3 bases from J; junction bases left unmatched: 4. This CDR3 has 13 amino acids. Looked up from germline, CDR1 is MNHNS and CDR2 is SASEGT.

This clonotype was seen only a few times. The chain is built from TRBV19 and TRBJ2-2, with a weak D call TRBD1 (6 bases). Per germline, CDR1 LNHDA and CDR2 SQIVND (reference sequence). The CDR3 is 16 amino acids. Deletions cut 3 bases from V and 0 bases from J, with 11 bases between. The CDR3 DNA follows: TGTGCCAGTAGTATCGGAACAGGGACGAACACCGGGGAGCTGTTTTTT. Translating gives CASSIGTGTNTGELFF.

This clonotype has a handful of counts. The chain recombines TRBV2 with TRBJ2-1, with D possibly matching TRBD2 (5 bases). Between the trimmed V and J ends, which lost 8 bases and 5 bases, there was a span of 7 bases. The CDR3 covers 11 residues. The germline gives CDR1 SNHLY, CDR2 FYNNEI. CDR3 coding DNA: TGTGCCAGCTTGAGGGACAATGAGCAGTTCTTC. Amino acids: CASLRDNEQFF.

This clonotype was seen only a few times. This rearrangement joins TRBV2 to TRBJ2-4; 7 nucleotides agree with TRBD2. The CDR3 runs to 13 residues. Trimming cost V 8 bases and J 9 bases; bases outside gene matches: 10. The germline gives CDR1 SNHLY, CDR2 FYNNEI. The DNA of the CDR3 is TGTGCCAGCGCCGGACTAGGTATTGGCATTCAGTACTTC. Its translation: CASAGLGIGIQYF.

This clonotype was observed a handful of times. The chain employs TRBV5-6 and TRBJ1-1; D remains unclear. Looked up from germline, CDR1 is SGHDT and CDR2 is YYEEEE. The CDR3 length is 15 residues. Deletions cut 0 bases from V and 1 base from J, with 10 bases between. CDR3 region: CASSLVGQANTEAFF. CDR3 nucleotides: TGTGCCAGCAGCTTGGTCGGGCAGGCGAACACTGAAGCTTTCTTT.

The J gene is TRBJ1-6, the V gene TRBV12-3 or TRBV12-4; D call uncertain. The germline V and J ends were trimmed by 3 bases and 6 bases, with 9 bases remaining between them. This CDR3 contains 14 residues. DNA for the CDR3: TGTGCCAGCAGTTTTGAGGGATTTAATTCACCCCTCCACTTT. It yields the protein CASSFEGFNSPLHF.

V is TRBV29-1 and J is TRBJ2-5; possibly TRBD2 for D (6 bases). This CDR3 has 14 residues. CDR1 and CDR2 from the germline V gene are SQVTM and ANQGSEA. The V and J ends lost 1 base and 5 bases respectively, with 14 bases between them. CDR3 loop: CSVEGRASRETQYF. CDR3 sequence (DNA): TGCAGCGTTGAAGGGAGGGCTAGCCGGGAGACCCAGTACTTC.

This clonotype occurred many times. The chain recombines TRBV7-8 with TRBJ2-1; D ambiguous. V lost 0 bases and J lost 0, with 18 bases in between. Germline V gives CDR1 SGHVS, CDR2 FQNEAQ. There are 19 residues in the CDR3. CDR3 residues: CASSLARPWLRSSYNEQFF. The CDR3 nucleotides are TGTGCCAGCAGCTTAGCCCGGCCCTGGTTGCGGAGCTCCTACAATGAGCAGTTCTTC.

The chain joins TRBV20-1 to TRBJ2-5; weak D call: TRBD1 (5 bases). V dropped 0 bases and J dropped 2 bases, with 13 bases sitting between them. The CDR3 runs to 15 residues. Per germline, CDR1 DFQATT and CDR2 SNEGSKA (reference sequence). The CDR3 region is CSARDLFQGQETQYF. CDR3 DNA sequence: TGCAGTGCTAGAGATCTTTTCCAGGGACAAGAGACCCAGTACTTC.

This clonotype was counted only a few times. V usage is TRBV12-5 and J usage is TRBJ1-2; 11 bases agree with TRBD1. Germline V gene data show CDR1 as LGHNT and CDR2 as FRNRAP. V gave up 1 base and J gave up 3 bases; unmatched junction bases: 7. The CDR3 is made up of 17 amino acids. The CDR3 loop reads CASGLGDRGYLDYGYTF. CDR3 sequence (DNA): TGTGCTAGTGGTTTGGGGGACAGGGGGTATTTGGACTATGGCTACACCTTC.

With respect to this clonotype: This clone may be a read error of a much larger clone one base away. The V call is TRBV15, the J call TRBJ1-1, with a possible D match to TRBD1 (6 bases). The germline V gene has CDR1 LNHNV and CDR2 YYDKDF (reference sequence). Trimming removed 1 base from V and 7 bases from J, with 13 bases in between. The CDR3 is made up of 14 amino acids. The chain's CDR3 is CATSRATGSSEAFF. DNA of the CDR3: TGTGCCACCAGCAGAGCCACAGGGTCCAGTGAAGCTTTCTTT.

This clonotype has more than one count but fewer than ten. The chain carries TRBV20-1 and TRBJ2-1; 10 nucleotides agree with TRBD2. CDR3 size: 15 residues. Germline V lookup: CDR1 DFQATT, CDR2 SNEGSKA (reference sequence). The trim removed 0 bases at V and 4 bases at J, leaving 3 bases unmatched. This CDR3 is CSARERLAGYNEQFF. The CDR3 DNA sequence: TGCAGTGCTAGAGAGCGACTAGCGGGTTACAATGAGCAGTTCTTC.

This clonotype occurred many times. The chain combines TRBV10-3 with TRBJ1-2; D ambiguous. The CDR3 is 12 amino acids. The ends were cut back, 3 bases at V and 2 bases at J, with 4 bases in the middle. Germline CDR1 ENHRY, CDR2 SYGVKD. CDR3 region: CAISDPNYGYTF. DNA of the CDR3: TGTGCCATCAGTGACCCGAACTATGGCTACACCTTC.

This clonotype was found many times. The CDR3: CASLEGLETDTQYF. The CDR3 DNA sequence: TGTGCCAGCCTGGAGGGACTTGAGACAGATACGCAGTATTTT. V usage is TRBV2 and J usage is TRBJ2-3, with D possibly matching TRBD2 (6 bases). The CDR3 is 14 amino acids. The germline V and J ends were trimmed by 8 bases and 3 bases, with 15 bases remaining between them. Germline CDR1 is SNHLY and CDR2 is FYNNEI. Full variable domain (missing parts from reference TRBV2 and TRBJ2-3): EPEVTQTPSHQVTQMGQEVILRCVPISNHLYFYWYRQILGQKVEFLVSFYNNEISEKSEIFDDQFSVERPDGSNFTLKIRSTKLEDSAMYFCASLEGLETDTQYFGPGTRLTVL.

For the CDR3, the DNA is TGCAGTGCTAGGCTCGGGAACACTGAAGCTTTCTTT. Amino acid sequence: CSARLGNTEAFF. This chain joins TRBV20-1 and TRBJ1-1; D is unresolved. Germline loops: CDR1 DFQATT, CDR2 SNEGSKA (reference sequence). Trimming removed 3 bases at V and 1 base at J, with 6 bases between. The CDR3 sequence is 12 residues long.

The chain joins TRBV10-3 to TRBJ2-2; D is possibly TRBD2 (5 bases). Germline CDR1 and CDR2: ENHRY and SYGVKD. Between the trimmed V and J ends, which lost 4 bases and 6 bases, there was a span of 6 bases. The CDR3 covers 12 residues. The CDR3 DNA reads TGTGCCATCAGTGCGGAGGCCGGGGAGCTGTTTTTT. It translates to CAISAEAGELFF.

On this clonotype: This may be a read error: a much more frequent sequence differs by one nucleotide. In DNA form, the CDR3 reads TGTGCCAGCAGTGAAACGAGACACCGTTTGTCCCAGCATTTT. Amino acids: CASSETRHRLSQHF. The chain couples TRBV2 to TRBJ1-5; D unclear. Germline assignment: CDR1 SNHLY and CDR2 FYNNEI. CDR3 size: 14 residues. Trimming removed 2 bases from V and 11 bases from J, with 16 bases in between.

This clonotype has ten or more counts. The rearrangement uses TRBV15 and TRBJ2-7; 8 nucleotides match TRBD1. V shed 1 base, J shed 0 bases, and the junction held 2 bases outside the gene matches. The length of the CDR3 is 15 residues. Germline lookup yields CDR1 LNHNV and CDR2 YYDKDF (reference sequence). The chain's CDR3 is CATSRGDRFSYEQYF. The DNA for the CDR3 is TGTGCCACCAGCAGAGGGGACAGGTTCTCCTACGAGCAGTACTTC.

The sample holds many counts of this clonotype. The chain combines TRBV11-2 with TRBJ2-1, with 9 bases lining up with TRBD2. V was pared by 3 bases and J by 8 bases, with 5 bases of the junction left unmatched. This CDR3 is 14 amino acids long. Germline V lookup: CDR1 SGHAT, CDR2 FQNNGV. Here the CDR3 DNA reads TGTGCCAGCAGCTTCGGGGCGGGAGGGGATGAGCAGTTCTTC. Translation: CASSFGAGGDEQFF.

This chain links TRBV20-1 with TRBJ2-7, with 7 bases that match TRBD1. CDR1 and CDR2 from the germline V gene are DFQATT and SNEGSKA (reference sequence). V shed 6 bases and J 7 bases; nucleotides not matched to a gene: 9. This CDR3 spans 12 amino acids. The DNA of the CDR3 is TGCAGTGCGTCGATACAGGGGAGAGAGCAGTACGTC. It specifies CSASIQGREQYV.

In its sample, this clonotype was seen many times. The chain couples TRBV28 to TRBJ1-1; D is uncertain. The CDR3 consists of 14 residues. V shed 5 bases and J shed 4 bases, with 14 bases lying between them. Per germline, CDR1 MDHEN and CDR2 SYDVKM. The CDR3 is CASSTSSLATEAFF. CDR3 DNA: TGTGCCAGCAGTACCTCGAGTTTGGCCACTGAAGCTTTCTTT.

The rearrangement links TRBV28 to TRBJ2-1; 7 positions match TRBD1. The length of the CDR3 is 16 residues. Trimming cost V 2 bases and J 7 bases; bases outside gene matches: 11. Germline lookup yields CDR1 MDHEN and CDR2 SYDVKM. CDR3 bases: TGTGCCAGCAGTTTAATTAGGGGACAGAAAAGAAATGAGCAGTTCTTC. Its protein is CASSLIRGQKRNEQFF.

This clonotype was seen only a few times. The V gene is TRBV19, the J gene TRBJ2-7; D is uncertain. V lost 6 bases and J 2 bases, leaving 23 bases between the germline ends. The CDR3 extends over 17 amino acids. CDR1 is LNHDA and CDR2 is SQIVND in the germline V gene (reference sequence). DNA of the CDR3: TGTGCCAGTAGCCCCCCTCCGGCGGCCGTTGCCCCCTACGAGCAGTACGTC. Protein product: CASSPPPAAVAPYEQYV.

V is TRBV6-4 and J is TRBJ1-1, with D unresolved. Germline CDR1 is MRHNA and CDR2 is SNTAGT. The CDR3 is 12 amino acids. V lost 0 bases and J 7 bases, leaving 6 bases between the germline ends. This CDR3 is CASSDSAGEAFF. In nucleotides, the CDR3 is TGTGCCAGCAGTGACTCGGCAGGTGAAGCTTTCTTT.

In its sample, this clonotype was seen a few times. The chain employs TRBV3-1 and TRBJ2-7; 10 nucleotides align to TRBD1. Germline values: CDR1 LGHDT, CDR2 YNNKEL (reference sequence). V shed 1 base and J 0 bases; nucleotides not matched to a gene: 6. This CDR3 comprises 17 residues. CDR3 in amino acids: CASSQAPGQGSSYEQYF. For the CDR3, the DNA is TGTGCCAGCAGCCAAGCCCCGGGACAGGGGAGCTCCTACGAGCAGTACTTC.